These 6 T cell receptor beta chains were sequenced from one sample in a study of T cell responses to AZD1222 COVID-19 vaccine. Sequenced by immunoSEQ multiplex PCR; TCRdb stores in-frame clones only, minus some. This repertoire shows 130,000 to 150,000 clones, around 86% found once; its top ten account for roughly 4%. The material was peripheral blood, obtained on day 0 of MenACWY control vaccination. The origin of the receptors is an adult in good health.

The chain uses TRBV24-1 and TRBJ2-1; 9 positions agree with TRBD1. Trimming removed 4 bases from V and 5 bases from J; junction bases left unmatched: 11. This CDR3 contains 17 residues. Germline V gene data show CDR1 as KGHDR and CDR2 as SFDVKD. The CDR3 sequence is CATSEPLGQGRHNEQFF. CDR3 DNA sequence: TGTGCCACCAGTGAACCGCTCGGACAGGGGCGACACAATGAGCAGTTCTTC.

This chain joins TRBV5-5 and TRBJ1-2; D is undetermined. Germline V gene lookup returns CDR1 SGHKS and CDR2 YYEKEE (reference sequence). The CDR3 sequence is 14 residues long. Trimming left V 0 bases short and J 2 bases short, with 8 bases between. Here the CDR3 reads CASSLEPGNYGYTF. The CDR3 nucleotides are TGTGCCAGCAGCTTGGAGCCGGGGAACTATGGCTACACCTTC. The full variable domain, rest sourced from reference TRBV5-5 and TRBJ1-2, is DAGVTQSPTHLIKTRGQQVTLRCSPISGHKSVSWYQQVLGQGPQFIFQYYEKEERGRGNFPDRFSARQFPNYSSELNVNALLLGDSALYLCASSLEPGNYGYTFGSGTRLTVV.

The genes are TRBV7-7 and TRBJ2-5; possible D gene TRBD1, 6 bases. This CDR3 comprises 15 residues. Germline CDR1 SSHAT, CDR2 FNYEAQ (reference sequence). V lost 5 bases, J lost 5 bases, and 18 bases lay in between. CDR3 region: CASSPVSGGRETQYF. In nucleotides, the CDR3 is TGTGCCAGCAGCCCAGTCAGTGGGGGCCGGGAGACCCAGTACTTC.

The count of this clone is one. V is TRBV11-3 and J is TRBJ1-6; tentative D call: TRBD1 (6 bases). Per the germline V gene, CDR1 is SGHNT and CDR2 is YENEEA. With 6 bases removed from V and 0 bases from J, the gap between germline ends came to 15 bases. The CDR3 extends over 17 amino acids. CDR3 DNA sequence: TGTGCCAGCAGTCCCGGGACACAAAGCTCCTATAATTCACCCCTCCACTTT. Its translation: CASSPGTQSSYNSPLHF.

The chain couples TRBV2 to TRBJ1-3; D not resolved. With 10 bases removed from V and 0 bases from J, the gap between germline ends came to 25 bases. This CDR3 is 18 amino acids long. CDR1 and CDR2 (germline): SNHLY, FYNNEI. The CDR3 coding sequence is TGTGCCACCCAGCTACTTACCGACGGGTCAGACTCTGGAAACACCATATATTTT. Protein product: CATQLLTDGSDSGNTIYF.

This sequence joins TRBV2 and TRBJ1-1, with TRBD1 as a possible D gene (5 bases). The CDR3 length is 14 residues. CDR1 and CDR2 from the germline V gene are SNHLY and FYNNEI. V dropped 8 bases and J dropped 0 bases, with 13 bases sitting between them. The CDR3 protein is CASGGGVLNTEAFF. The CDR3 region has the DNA TGTGCCAGCGGGGGTGGCGTTCTGAACACTGAAGCTTTCTTT.